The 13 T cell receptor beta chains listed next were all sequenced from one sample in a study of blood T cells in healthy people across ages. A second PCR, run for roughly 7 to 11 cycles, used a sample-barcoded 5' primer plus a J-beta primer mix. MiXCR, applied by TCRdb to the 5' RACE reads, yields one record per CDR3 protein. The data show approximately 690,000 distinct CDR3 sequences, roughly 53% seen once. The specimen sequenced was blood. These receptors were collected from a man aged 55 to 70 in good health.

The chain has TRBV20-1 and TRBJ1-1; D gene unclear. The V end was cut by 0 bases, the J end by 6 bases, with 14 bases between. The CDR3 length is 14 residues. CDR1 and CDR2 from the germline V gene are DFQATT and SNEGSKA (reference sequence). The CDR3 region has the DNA TGCAGTGCTAGAGACCCAAGGGTAATGGCTGAAGCTTTCTTT. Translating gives CSARDPRVMAEAFF.

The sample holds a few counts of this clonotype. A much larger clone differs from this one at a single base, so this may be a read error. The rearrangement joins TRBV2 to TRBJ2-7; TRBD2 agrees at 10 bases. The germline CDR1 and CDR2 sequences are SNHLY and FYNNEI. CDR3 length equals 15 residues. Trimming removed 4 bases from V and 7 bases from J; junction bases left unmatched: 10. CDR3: CASSVSGGTMGEQYF. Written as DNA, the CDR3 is TGTGCCAGCAGTGTTAGCGGGGGGACCATGGGTGAGCAGTACTTC.

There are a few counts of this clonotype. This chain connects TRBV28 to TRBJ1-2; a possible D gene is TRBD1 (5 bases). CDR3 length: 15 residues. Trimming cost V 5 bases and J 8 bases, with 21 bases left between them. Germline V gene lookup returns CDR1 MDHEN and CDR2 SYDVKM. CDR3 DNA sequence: TGTGCCAGCAGTCCCCTCGGGACGGCGACTGGGGGCTACACCTTC. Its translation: CASSPLGTATGGYTF.

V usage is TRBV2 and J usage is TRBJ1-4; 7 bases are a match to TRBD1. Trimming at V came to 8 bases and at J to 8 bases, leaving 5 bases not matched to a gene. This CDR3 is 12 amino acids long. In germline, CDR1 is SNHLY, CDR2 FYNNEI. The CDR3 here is CASCRDREKLFF. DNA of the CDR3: TGTGCCAGCTGCCGGGACAGAGAAAAACTGTTTTTT.

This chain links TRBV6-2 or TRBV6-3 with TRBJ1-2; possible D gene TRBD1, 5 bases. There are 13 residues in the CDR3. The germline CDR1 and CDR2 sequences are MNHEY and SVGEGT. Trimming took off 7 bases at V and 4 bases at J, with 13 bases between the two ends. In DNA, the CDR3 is TGTGCCAGCACCTCAGGGTTACGCTATGGCTACACCTTC. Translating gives CASTSGLRYGYTF.

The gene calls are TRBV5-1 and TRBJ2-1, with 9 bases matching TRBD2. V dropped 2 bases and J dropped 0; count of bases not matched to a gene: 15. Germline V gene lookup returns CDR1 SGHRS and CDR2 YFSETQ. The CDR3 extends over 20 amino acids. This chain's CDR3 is CASSLTKRGAAGSSYNEQFF. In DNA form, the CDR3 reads TGCGCCAGCAGCTTAACCAAGCGGGGGGCCGCCGGTAGCTCCTACAATGAGCAGTTCTTC.

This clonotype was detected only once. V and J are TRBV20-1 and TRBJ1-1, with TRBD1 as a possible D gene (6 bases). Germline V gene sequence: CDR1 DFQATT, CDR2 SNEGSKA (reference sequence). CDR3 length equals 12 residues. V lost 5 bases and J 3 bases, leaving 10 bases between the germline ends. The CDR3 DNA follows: TGCAGTGCTTTAACAGGGTACACTGAAGCTTTCTTT. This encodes CSALTGYTEAFF.

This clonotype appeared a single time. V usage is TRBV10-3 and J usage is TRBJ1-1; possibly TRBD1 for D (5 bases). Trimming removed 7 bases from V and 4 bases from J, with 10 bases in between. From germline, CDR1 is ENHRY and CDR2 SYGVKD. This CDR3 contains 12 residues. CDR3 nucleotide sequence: TGTGCCATCACGGGGGGTGGCACTGAAGCTTTCTTT. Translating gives CAITGGGTEAFF.

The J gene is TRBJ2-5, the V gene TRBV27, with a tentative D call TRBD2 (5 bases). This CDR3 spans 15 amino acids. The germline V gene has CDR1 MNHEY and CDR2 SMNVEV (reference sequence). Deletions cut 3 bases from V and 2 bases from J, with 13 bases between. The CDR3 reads CASSLKETRQETQYF. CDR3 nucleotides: TGTGCCAGCAGTTTGAAGGAAACTAGACAAGAGACCCAGTACTTC.

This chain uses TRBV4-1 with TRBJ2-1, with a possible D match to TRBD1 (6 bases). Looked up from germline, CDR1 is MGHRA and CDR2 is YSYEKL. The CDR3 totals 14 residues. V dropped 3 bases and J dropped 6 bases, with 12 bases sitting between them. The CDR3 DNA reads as TGCGCCAGCAGCCATGTTGTCAGGGGCAATGAGCAGTTCTTC. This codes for CASSHVVRGNEQFF.

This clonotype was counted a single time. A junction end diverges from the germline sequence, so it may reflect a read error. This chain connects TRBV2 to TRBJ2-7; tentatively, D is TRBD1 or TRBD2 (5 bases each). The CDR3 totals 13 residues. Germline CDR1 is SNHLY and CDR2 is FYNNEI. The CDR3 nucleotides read TGTGCCAGCACCGAGGGGAGCTCCTACGAGCAGTGCTTC. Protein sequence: CASTEGSSYEQCF.

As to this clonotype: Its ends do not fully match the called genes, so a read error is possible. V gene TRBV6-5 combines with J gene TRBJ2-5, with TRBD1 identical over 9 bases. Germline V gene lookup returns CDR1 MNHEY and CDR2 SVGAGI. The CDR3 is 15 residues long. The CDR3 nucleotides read TGTGTCAGCAGTTACCAGGGACAGGGAAAGGAGACCCAGTACTTC. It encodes CVSSYQGQGKETQYF.

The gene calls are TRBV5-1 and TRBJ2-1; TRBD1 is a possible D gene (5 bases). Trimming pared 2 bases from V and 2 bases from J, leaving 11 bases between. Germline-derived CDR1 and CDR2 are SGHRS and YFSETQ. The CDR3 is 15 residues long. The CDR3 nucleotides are TGCGCCAGCAGCTTTGGCAGGGTTACCTACAATGAGCAGTTCTTC. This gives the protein CASSFGRVTYNEQFF.